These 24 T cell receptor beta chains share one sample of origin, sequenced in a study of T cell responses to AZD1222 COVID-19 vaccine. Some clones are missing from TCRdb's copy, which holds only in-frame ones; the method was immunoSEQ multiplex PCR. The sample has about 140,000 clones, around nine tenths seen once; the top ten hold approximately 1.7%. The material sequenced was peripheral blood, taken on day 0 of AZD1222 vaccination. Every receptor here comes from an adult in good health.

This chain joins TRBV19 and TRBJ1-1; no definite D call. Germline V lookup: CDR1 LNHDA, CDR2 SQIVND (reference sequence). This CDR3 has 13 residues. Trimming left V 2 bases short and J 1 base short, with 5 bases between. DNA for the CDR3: TGTGCCAGTAGTATAAACACGAACACTGAAGCTTTCTTT. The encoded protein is CASSINTNTEAFF.

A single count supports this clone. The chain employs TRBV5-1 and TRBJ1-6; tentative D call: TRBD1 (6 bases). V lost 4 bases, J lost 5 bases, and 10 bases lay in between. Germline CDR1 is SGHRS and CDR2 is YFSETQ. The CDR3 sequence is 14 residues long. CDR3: CASSTGQNNSPLHF. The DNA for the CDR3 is TGCGCCAGCAGCACCGGACAGAATAATTCACCCCTCCACTTT.

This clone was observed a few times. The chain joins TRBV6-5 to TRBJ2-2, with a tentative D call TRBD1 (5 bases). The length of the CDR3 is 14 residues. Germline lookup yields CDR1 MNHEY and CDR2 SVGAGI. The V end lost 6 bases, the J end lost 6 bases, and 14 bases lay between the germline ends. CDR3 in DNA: TGTGCCAGCAGACAGGAAGTCGGGTCCGGGGAGCTGTTTTTT. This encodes CASRQEVGSGELFF.

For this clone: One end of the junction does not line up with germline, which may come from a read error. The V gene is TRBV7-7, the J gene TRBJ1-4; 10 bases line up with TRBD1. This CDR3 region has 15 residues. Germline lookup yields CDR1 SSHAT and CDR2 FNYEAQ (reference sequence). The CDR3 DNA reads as TGTGCTAGCAGCGTACGGACAGGGGGTAATGAAAAACTGTTTTTT. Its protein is CASSVRTGGNEKLFF. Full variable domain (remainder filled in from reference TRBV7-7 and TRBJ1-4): GAGVSQSPRYKVTKRGQDVTLRCDPISSHATLYWYQQALGQGPEFLTYFNYEAQPDKSGLPSDRFSAERPEGSISTLTIQRTEQRDSAMYRCASSVRTGGNEKLFFGSGTQLSVL.

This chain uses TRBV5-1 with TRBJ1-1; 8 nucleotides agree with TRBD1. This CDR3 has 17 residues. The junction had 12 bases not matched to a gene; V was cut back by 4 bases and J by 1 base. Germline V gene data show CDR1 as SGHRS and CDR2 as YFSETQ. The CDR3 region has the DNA TGCGCCAGCAGCCTCTTGCTTTCAGGGGGCGAGAACACTGAAGCTTTCTTT. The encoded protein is CASSLLLSGGENTEAFF.

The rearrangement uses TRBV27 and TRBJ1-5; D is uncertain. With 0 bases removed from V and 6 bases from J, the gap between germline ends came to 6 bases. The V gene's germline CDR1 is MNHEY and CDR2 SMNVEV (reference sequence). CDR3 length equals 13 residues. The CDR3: CASSLSALQPQHF. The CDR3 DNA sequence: TGTGCCAGCAGTTTATCGGCCCTTCAGCCCCAGCATTTT.

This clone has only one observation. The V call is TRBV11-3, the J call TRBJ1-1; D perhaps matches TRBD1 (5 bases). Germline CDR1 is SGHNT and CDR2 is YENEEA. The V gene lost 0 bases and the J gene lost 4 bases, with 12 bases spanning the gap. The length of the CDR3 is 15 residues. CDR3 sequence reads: CASSLDGQQATEAFF. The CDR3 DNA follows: TGTGCCAGCAGCTTAGATGGGCAACAGGCCACTGAAGCTTTCTTT.

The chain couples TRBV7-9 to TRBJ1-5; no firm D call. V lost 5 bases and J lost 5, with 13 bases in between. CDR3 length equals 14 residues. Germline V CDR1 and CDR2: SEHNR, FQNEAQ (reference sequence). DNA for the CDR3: TGTGCCAGCAGCCCGCAGAACCGGGATCAGCCCCAGCATTTT. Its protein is CASSPQNRDQPQHF.

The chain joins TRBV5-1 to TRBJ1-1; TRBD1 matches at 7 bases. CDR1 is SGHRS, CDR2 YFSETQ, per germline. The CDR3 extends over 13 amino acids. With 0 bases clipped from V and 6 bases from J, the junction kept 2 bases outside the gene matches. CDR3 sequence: CASSLAGGAEAFF. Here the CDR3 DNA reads TGCGCCAGCAGCTTGGCAGGGGGAGCTGAAGCTTTCTTT.

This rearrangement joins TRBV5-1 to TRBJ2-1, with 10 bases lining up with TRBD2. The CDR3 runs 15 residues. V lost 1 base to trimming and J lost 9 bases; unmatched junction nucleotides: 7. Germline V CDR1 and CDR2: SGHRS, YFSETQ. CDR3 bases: TGCGCCAGCAGCTTGAGTCTAGCGGGAGACAGTGAGCAGTTCTTC. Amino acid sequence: CASSLSLAGDSEQFF.

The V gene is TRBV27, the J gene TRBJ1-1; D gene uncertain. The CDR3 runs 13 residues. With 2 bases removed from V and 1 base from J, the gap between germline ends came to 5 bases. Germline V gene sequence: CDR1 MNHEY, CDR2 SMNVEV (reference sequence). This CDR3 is CASSLTRNTEAFF. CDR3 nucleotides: TGTGCCAGCAGTTTAACAAGGAACACTGAAGCTTTCTTT.

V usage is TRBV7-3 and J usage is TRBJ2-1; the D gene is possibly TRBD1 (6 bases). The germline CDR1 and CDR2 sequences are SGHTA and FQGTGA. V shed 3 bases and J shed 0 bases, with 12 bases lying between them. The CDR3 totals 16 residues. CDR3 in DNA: TGTGCCAGCAGCTTGACAGGTCCCCGCTCCTACAATGAGCAGTTCTTC. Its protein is CASSLTGPRSYNEQFF.

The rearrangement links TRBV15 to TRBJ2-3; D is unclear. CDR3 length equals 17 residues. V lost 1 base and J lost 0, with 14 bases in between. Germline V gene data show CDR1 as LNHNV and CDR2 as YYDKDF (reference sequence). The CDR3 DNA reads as TGTGCCACCAGCAGAGTTAAACGTCCCCGCAGCACAGATACGCAGTATTTT. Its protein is CATSRVKRPRSTDTQYF.

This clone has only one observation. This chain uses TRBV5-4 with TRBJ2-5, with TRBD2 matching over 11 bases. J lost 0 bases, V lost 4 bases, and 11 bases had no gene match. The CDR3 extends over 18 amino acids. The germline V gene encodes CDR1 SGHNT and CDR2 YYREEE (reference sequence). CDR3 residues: CASSGRPTSGEYQETQYF. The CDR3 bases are TGTGCCAGCAGCGGCCGTCCGACTAGCGGGGAATACCAAGAGACCCAGTACTTC.

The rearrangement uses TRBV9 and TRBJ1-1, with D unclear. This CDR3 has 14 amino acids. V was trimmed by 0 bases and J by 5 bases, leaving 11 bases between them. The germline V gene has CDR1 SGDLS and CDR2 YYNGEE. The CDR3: CASSVASGETEAFF. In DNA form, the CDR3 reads TGTGCCAGCAGCGTAGCCAGTGGGGAGACTGAAGCTTTCTTT.

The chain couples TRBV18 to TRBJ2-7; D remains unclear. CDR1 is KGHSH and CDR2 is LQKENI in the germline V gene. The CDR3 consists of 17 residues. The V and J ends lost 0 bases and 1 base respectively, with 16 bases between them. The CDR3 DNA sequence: TGTGCCAGCTCACCACCGAGAGGTAGATCCACTTCCTACGAGCAGTACTTC. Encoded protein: CASSPPRGRSTSYEQYF.

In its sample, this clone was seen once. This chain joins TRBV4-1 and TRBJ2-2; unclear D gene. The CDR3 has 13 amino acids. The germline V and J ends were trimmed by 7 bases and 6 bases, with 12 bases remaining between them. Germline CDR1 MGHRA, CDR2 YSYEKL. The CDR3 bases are TGCGCCAGCAAAGGGAATTCGGCCGGGGAGCTGTTTTTT. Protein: CASKGNSAGELFF.

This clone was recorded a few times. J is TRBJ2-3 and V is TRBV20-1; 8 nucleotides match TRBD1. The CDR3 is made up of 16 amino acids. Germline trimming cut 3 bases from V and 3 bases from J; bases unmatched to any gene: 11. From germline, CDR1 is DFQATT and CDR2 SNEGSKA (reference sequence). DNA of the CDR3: TGCAGTGCTAGTGCCGGCCCAGGGGGCGTAACAGATACGCAGTATTTT. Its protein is CSASAGPGGVTDTQYF.

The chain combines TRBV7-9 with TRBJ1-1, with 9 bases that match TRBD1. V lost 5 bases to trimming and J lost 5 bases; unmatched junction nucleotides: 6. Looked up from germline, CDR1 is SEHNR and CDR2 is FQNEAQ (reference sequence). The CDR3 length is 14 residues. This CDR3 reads CASSEGTGWTEAFF. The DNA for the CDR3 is TGTGCCAGCAGCGAGGGGACAGGGTGGACTGAAGCTTTCTTT.

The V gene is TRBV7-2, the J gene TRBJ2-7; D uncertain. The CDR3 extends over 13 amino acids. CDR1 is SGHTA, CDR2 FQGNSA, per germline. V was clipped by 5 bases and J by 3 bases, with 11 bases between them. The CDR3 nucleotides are TGTGCCAGCAGCACCAGGACCGGCTACGAGCAGTACTTC. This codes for CASSTRTGYEQYF.

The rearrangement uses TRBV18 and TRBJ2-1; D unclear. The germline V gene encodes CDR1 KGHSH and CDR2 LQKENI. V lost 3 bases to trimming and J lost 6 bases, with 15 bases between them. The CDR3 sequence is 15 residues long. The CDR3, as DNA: TGTGCCAGCTCACCGGGCCCCCACGGCAGCAATGAGCAGTTCTTC. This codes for CASSPGPHGSNEQFF.

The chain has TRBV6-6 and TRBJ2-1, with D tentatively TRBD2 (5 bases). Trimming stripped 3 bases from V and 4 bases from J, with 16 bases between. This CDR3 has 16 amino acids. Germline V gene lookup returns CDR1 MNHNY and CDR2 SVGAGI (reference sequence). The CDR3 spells CASSYGEFRRYNEQFF. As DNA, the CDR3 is TGTGCCAGCAGTTATGGGGAGTTCAGGCGATACAATGAGCAGTTCTTC.

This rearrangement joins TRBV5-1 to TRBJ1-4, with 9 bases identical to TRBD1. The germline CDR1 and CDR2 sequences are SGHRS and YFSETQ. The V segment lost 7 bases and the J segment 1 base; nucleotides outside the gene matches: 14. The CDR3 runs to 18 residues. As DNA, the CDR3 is TGCGCCAGCTACCTATGCCGGGACAGGGATGGAACTAATGAAAAACTGTTTTTT. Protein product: CASYLCRDRDGTNEKLFF.

The CDR3 spells CASSISSWGLGTGELFF. Written as DNA, the CDR3 is TGTGCCAGCAGCATCTCCTCTTGGGGTTTGGGCACCGGGGAGCTGTTTTTT. V gene TRBV28 combines with J gene TRBJ2-2; D not resolved. Germline V gene lookup returns CDR1 MDHEN and CDR2 SYDVKM. There are 17 residues in the CDR3. Trimming pared 6 bases from V and 4 bases from J, leaving 21 bases between.